This TCR beta chain was captured in a study of shared clonotypes between healthy human individuals. Study-level results: Among the subsets, naive ones generally showed larger estimated richness than memory ones.

Profiling relied on immunoSEQ multiplex PCR, and the TCRdb table lists in-frame clones only, not all of them. The table includes 950,000 to 1,100,000 clones, 70% to 80% detected once. This clone was detected only once. Its antigen is as yet unknown. CDR3 length: 15 amino acids. The V end was cut by 3 bases, the J end by 5 bases, with 16 bases between. In germline, CDR1 is MDHEN, CDR2 SYDVKM. The rearrangement uses TRBV28 and TRBJ2-5, with D perhaps matching TRBD1 (6 bases). The sequenced sample consisted of memory CD4+ T cells from PBMCs. Subset defined: CD45RA-negative fraction. The receptor was derived from a man between 18 and 29 years old in good health. Some clones in this sample may be carry-over from other donors' samples. The CDR3 reads CASSFWLRQEETQYF. The CDR3 coding sequence is TGTGCCAGCAGTTTCTGGCTCAGACAGGAGGAGACCCAGTACTTC.